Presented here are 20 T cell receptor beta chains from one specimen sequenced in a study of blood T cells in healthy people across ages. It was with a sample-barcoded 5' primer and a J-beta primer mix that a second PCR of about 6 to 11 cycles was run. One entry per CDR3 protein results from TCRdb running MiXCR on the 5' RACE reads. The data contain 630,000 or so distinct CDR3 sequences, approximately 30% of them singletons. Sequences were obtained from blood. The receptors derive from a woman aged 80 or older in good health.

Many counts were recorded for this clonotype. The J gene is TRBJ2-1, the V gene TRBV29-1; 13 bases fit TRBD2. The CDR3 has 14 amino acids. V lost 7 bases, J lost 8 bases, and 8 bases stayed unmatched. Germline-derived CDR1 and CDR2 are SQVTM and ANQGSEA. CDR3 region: CSGSGTSGDDEQFF. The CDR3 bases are TGCAGCGGGTCCGGGACTAGCGGGGACGATGAGCAGTTCTTC.

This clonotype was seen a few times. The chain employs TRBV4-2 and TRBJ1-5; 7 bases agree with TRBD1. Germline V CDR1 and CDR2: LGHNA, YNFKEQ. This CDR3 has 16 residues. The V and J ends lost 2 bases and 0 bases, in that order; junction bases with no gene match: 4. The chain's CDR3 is CASSQSTGDSNQPQHF. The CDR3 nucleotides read TGTGCCAGCAGCCAATCCACAGGGGATAGCAATCAGCCCCAGCATTTT.

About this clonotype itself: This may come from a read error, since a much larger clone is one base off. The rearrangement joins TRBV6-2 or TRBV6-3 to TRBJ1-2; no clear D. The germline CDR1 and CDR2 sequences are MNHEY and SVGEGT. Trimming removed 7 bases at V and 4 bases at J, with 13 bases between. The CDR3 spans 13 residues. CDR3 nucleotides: TGTGCCAGCACCCAGATCATTAGCTATGGCTACACCTTC. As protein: CASTQIISYGYTF.

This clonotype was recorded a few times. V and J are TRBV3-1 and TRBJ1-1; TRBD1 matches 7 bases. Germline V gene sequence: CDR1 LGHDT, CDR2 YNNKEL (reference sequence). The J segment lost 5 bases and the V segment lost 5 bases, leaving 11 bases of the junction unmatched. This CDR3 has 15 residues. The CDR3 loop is CASSTRRTGLTEAFF. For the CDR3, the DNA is TGTGCCAGCAGCACCCGCCGGACAGGATTAACTGAAGCTTTCTTT.

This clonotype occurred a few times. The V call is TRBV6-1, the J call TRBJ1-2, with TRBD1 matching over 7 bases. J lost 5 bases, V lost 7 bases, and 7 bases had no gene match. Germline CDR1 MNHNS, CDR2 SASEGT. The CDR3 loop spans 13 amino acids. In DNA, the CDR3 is TGTGCCAGCACCGTGGACAGGACTTATGGCTACACCTTC. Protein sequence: CASTVDRTYGYTF.

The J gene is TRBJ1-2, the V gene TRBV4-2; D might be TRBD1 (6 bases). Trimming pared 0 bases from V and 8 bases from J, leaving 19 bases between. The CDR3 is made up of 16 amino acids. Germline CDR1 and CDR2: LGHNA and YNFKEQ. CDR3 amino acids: CASSQDREDSEGGYTF. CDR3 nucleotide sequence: TGTGCCAGCAGCCAAGATAGAGAGGACAGCGAGGGCGGCTACACCTTC.

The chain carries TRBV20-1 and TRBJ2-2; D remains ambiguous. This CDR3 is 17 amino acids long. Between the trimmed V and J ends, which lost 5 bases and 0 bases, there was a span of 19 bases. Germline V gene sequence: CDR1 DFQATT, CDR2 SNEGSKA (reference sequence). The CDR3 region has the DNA TGCAGTGCTTCCCTAAACTCGGCTGGCTCGAACACCGGGGAGCTGTTTTTT. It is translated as CSASLNSAGSNTGELFF.

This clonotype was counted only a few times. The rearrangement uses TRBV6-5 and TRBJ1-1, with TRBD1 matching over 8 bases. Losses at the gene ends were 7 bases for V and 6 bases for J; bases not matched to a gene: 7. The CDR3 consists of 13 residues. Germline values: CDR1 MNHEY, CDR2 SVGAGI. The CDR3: CASIKTGVPEAFF. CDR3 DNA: TGTGCCAGCATCAAGACAGGGGTTCCTGAAGCTTTCTTT.

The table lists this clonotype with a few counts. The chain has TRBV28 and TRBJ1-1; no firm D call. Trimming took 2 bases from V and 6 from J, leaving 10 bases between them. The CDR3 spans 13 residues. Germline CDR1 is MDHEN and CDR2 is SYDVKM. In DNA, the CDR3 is TGTGCCAGCAGTTTACCCGCTCCCCCTGAAGCTTTCTTT. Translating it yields CASSLPAPPEAFF.

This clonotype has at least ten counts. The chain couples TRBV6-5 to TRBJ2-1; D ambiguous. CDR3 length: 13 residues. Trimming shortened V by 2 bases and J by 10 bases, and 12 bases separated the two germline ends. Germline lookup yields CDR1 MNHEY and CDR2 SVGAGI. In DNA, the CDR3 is TGTGCCAGCAGTTACCTGCCGGCAGGCGAGCAGTTCTTC. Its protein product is CASSYLPAGEQFF.

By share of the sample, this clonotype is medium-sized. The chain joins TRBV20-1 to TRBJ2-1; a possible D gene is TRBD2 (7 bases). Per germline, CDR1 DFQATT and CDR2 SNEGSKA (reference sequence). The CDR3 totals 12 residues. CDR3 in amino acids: CGGGLPPNEQFF. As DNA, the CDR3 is TGCGGGGGGGGCCTGCCGCCCAATGAGCAGTTCTTC.

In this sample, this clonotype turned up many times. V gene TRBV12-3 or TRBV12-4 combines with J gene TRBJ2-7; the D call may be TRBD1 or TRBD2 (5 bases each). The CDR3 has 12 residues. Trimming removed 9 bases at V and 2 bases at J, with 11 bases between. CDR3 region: CASRGGPYEQYF. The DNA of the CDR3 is TGTGCCAGTCGGGGCGGACCCTACGAGCAGTACTTC.

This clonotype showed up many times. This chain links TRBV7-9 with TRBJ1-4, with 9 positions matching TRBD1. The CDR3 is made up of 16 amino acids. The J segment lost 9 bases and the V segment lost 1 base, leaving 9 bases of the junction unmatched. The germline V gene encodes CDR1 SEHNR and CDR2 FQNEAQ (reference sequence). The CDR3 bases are TGTGCCAGCAGCTTAGGTACCGGGACAGGGTATCAAAAACTGTTTTTT. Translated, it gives CASSLGTGTGYQKLFF.

The CDR3 loop reads CASGLNLNTEAFF. CDR3 sequence (DNA): TGTGCTAGTGGTTTGAATTTGAACACTGAAGCTTTCTTT. J is TRBJ1-1 and V is TRBV12-5; D unclear. V dropped 2 bases and J dropped 0 bases, with 4 bases sitting between them. Per germline, CDR1 LGHNT and CDR2 FRNRAP. CDR3 length: 13 amino acids.

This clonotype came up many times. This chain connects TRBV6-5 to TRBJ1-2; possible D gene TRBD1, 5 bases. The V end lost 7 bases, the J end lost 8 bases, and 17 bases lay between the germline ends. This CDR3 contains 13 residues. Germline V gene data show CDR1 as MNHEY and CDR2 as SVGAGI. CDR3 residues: CASTQGNRRGYTF. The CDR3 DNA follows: TGTGCCAGCACCCAGGGCAATCGTCGAGGCTACACCTTC.

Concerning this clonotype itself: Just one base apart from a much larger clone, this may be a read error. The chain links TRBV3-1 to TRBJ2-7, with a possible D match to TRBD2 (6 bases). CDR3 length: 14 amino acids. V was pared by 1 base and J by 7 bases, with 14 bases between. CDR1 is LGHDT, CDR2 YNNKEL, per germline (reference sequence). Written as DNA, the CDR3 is TGTGCCAGCAGCCAAGGAAGTTGGGAGGATGAGCAGTACTTC. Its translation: CASSQGSWEDEQYF.

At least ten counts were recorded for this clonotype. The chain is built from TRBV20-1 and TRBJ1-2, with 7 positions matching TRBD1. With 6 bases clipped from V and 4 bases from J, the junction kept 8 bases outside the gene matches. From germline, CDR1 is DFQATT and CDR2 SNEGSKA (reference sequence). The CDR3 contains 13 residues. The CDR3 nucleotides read TGCAGTGCAATACGACAGGGTGGCTATGGCTACACCTTC. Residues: CSAIRQGGYGYTF.

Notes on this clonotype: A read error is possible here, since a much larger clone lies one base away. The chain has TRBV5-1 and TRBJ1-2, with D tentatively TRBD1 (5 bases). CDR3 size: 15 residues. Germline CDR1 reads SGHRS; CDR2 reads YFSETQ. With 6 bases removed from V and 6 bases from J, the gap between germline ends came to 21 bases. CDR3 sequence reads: CASKDPTGLRDGYTF. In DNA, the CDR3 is TGCGCCAGCAAAGACCCTACAGGCCTAAGAGATGGCTACACCTTC.

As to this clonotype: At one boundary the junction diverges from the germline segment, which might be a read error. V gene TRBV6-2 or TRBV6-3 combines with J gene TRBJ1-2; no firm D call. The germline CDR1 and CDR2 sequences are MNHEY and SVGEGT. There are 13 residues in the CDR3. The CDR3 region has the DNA TGTGCCAGCAGTTACGGTCGTAACTATGGCCACACCTTC. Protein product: CASSYGRNYGHTF.

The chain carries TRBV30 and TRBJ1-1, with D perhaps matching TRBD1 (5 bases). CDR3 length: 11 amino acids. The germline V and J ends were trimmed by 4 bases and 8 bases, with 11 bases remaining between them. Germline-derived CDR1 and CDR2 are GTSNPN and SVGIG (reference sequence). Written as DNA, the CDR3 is TGTGCCTGGACTGTTGGGGGGGAAGCTTTCTTT. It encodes CAWTVGGEAFF. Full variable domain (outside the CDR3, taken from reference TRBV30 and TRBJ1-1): SQTIHQWPATLVQPVGSPLSLECTVEGTSNPNLYWYRQAAGRGLQLLFYSVGIGQISSEVPQNLSASRPQDRQFILSSKKLLLSDSGFYLCAWTVGGEAFFGQGTRLTVV.